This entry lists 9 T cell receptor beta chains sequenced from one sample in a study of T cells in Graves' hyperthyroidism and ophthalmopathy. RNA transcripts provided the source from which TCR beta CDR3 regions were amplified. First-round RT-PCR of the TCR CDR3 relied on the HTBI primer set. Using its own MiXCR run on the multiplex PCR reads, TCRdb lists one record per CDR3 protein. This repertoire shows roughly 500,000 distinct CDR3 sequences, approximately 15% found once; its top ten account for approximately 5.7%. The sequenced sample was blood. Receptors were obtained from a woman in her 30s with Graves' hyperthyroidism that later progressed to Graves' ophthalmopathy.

CDR3: CASSRDRGQNEAFF. The CDR3, as DNA: TGTGCCAGCAGCCGAGACAGGGGGCAAAATGAAGCTTTCTTT. The gene calls are TRBV6-1 and TRBJ1-1; 10 bases match TRBD1. Looked up from germline, CDR1 is MNHNS and CDR2 is SASEGT. The CDR3 extends over 14 amino acids. With 6 bases clipped from V and 7 bases from J, the junction kept 8 bases outside the gene matches.

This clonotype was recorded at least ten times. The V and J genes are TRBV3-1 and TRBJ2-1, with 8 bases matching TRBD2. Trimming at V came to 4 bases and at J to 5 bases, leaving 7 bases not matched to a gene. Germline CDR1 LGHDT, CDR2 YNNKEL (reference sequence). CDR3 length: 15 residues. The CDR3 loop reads CASSPGRATHNEQFF. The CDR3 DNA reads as TGTGCCAGCAGCCCCGGGAGGGCGACTCACAATGAGCAGTTCTTC.

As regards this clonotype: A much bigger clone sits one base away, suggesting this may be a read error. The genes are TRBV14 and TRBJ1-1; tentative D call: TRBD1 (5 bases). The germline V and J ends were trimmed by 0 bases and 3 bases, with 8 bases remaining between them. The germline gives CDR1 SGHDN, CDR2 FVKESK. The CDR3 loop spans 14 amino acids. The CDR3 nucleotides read TGTGCCAGCAGCCAAGATGACAGAGACACTGAAGCTTTCTTT. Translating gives CASSQDDRDTEAFF.

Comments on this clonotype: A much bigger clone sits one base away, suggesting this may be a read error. CDR3 sequence (DNA): TGTGCCAGCTATTGTCTGGTCAATGAGCAGTTCTTC. As protein: CASYCLVNEQFF. This rearrangement joins TRBV27 to TRBJ2-1, with unresolved D. Trimming took 8 bases from V and 6 from J, leaving 11 bases between them. The CDR3 has 12 amino acids. Germline CDR1 is MNHEY and CDR2 is SMNVEV (reference sequence).

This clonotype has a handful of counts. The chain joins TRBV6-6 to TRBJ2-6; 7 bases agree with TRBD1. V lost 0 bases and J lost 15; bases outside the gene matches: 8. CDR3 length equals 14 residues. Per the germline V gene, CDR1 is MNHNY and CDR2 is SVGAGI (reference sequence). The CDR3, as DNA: TGTGCCAGCAGTTACTCGGAAGGGGGCCAGGACCTGACTTTC. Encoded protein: CASSYSEGGQDLTF.

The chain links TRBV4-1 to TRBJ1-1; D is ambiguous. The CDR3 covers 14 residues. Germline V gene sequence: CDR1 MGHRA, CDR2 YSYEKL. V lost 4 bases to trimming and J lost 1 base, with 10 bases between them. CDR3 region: CASSLRATNTEAFF. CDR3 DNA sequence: TGCGCCAGCAGCCTTAGGGCCACGAACACTGAAGCTTTCTTT.

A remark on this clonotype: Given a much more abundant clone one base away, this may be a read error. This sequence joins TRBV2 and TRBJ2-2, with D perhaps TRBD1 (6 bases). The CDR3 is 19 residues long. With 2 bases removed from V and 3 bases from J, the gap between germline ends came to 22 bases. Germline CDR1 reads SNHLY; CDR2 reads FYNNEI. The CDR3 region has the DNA TGTGCCAGCAGTGAACATGATGGGGGCTTGACTCGTGACACCGGGGAGCTGTTTTTT. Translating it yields CASSEHDGGLTRDTGELFF.

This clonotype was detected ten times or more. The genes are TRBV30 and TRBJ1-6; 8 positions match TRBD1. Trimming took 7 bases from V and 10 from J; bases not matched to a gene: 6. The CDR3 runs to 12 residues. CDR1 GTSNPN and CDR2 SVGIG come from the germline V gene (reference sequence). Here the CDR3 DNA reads TGTGCCTTCGGACAGGGCCACTCACCCCTCCACTTT. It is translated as CAFGQGHSPLHF.

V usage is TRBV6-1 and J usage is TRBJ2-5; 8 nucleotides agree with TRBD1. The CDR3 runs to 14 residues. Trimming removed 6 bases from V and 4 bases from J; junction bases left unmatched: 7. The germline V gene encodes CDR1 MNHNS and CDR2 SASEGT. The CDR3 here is CASRRDRRGETQYF. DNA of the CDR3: TGTGCCAGCAGGCGGGACAGGCGGGGAGAGACCCAGTACTTC.